Described below is a single T cell receptor beta chain sequence and its context. This record belongs to a study of long-term antiretroviral therapy in people with HIV. This CDR3 region has 14 residues. The ends were cut back, 6 bases at V and 2 bases at J, with 13 bases in the middle. Germline lookup yields CDR1 KGHSH and CDR2 LQKENI. The libraries were made with immunoSEQ v3.0 at survey level. Libraries were prepared by immunoSEQ multiplex PCR; TCRdb keeps only in-frame clonotypes and omits some of them. The table includes roughly 42,000 clones, 75% to 90% detected once. The sequencing used unsorted PBMCs, collected 3.1 years after starting antiretroviral therapy. This chain uses TRBV18 with TRBJ1-1; D is possibly TRBD1 (6 bases). The receptor's source is a woman aged 50 to 60 with HIV. CDR3 DNA: TGTGCCAGCTCCCAGACACAGGGAAACACTGAAGCTTTCTTT. This translates into CASSQTQGNTEAFF.